The 10 T cell receptor beta chains below come from one sample, sequenced in a study of T-cell memory formation after mild COVID-19. TCRdb passed the 5' RACE reads through MiXCR, listing each CDR3 protein once. The profile shows around 450,000 distinct CDR3 sequences, approximately 24% of them singletons. Sequenced material: PBMCs or a T cell subset sorted from them (not recorded which). These receptors were obtained from an adult woman who had mild COVID-19 (a few samples of this study predate the infection). Cell type and time point are not known.

V usage is TRBV18 and J usage is TRBJ2-1; D uncertain. Germline CDR1 reads KGHSH; CDR2 reads LQKENI. V lost 3 bases to trimming and J lost 8 bases, with 14 bases between them. This CDR3 is 14 amino acids long. The DNA of the CDR3 is TGTGCCAGCTCACCTCCGTACCCGGCGCATGAGCAGTTCTTC. As protein: CASSPPYPAHEQFF.

The V gene is TRBV6-5, the J gene TRBJ1-2, with D possibly matching TRBD1 (5 bases). Germline V CDR1 and CDR2: MNHEY, SVGAGI. Trimming pared 0 bases from V and 3 bases from J, leaving 14 bases between. The CDR3 totals 16 residues. CDR3 sequence reads: CASSYSPGGEDYGYTF. The CDR3, as DNA: TGTGCCAGCAGTTACTCCCCGGGGGGGGAGGACTATGGCTACACCTTC.

The chain is built from TRBV5-1 and TRBJ1-2; 9 nucleotides line up with TRBD1. J gave up 5 bases and V 4 bases, and 6 bases lay outside the gene matches. Per germline, CDR1 SGHRS and CDR2 YFSETQ. The length of the CDR3 is 14 residues. The CDR3 DNA reads as TGCGCCAGCAGCAACGACGGGACAGGGTATGGCTACACCTTC. It specifies CASSNDGTGYGYTF.

The chain employs TRBV12-3 or TRBV12-4 and TRBJ2-1, with TRBD2 matching 14 bases. J was trimmed by 9 bases and V by 6 bases; bases with no gene match: 13. CDR3 length: 17 residues. This CDR3 reads CASRRTSGGSGPIEQFF. The CDR3 region has the DNA TGTGCCAGCAGGAGGACTAGCGGGGGGTCAGGCCCCATTGAGCAGTTCTTC.

The V and J genes are TRBV11-1 and TRBJ2-7; 8 bases are shared with TRBD1. The CDR3 contains 16 residues. Germline loops: CDR1 SGHAT, CDR2 FQDESV (reference sequence). With 1 base clipped from V and 3 bases from J, the junction kept 8 bases outside the gene matches. The CDR3 loop reads CASSLEGDRMVYEQYF. CDR3 nucleotides: TGTGCCAGCAGCTTAGAAGGGGACAGGATGGTCTACGAGCAGTACTTC.

The chain recombines TRBV25-1 with TRBJ2-7, with TRBD1 identical over 8 bases. Germline V gene lookup returns CDR1 MGHDK and CDR2 SYGVNS. J was trimmed by 0 bases and V by 4 bases; bases with no gene match: 8. The CDR3 extends over 16 amino acids. The CDR3 bases are TGTGCCAGCAGTGCGGCCCTCGGGACAGGCTCCTACGAGCAGTACTTC. It codes for CASSAALGTGSYEQYF.

This clonotype was observed at least ten times. J is TRBJ2-7 and V is TRBV12-3 or TRBV12-4; TRBD1 aligns across 9 bases. J gave up 2 bases and V 5 bases, and 7 bases lay outside the gene matches. The CDR3 length is 15 residues. The CDR3 region is CASSLTGTGTYEQYF. The CDR3 DNA reads TGTGCCAGCAGTCTTACCGGGACAGGGACCTACGAGCAGTACTTC.

This clonotype has only a few counts. The genes are TRBV24-1 and TRBJ1-2; no clear D. The CDR3 is made up of 14 amino acids. The V end lost 3 bases, the J end lost 2 bases, and 9 bases lay between the germline ends. Germline lookup yields CDR1 KGHDR and CDR2 SFDVKD. CDR3 residues: CATSDRMGNYGYTF. The CDR3 bases are TGTGCCACCAGTGATCGGATGGGGAACTATGGCTACACCTTC.

In this sample, this clonotype turned up a few times. The V gene is TRBV20-1, the J gene TRBJ2-7; 7 nucleotides align to TRBD2. The V and J ends lost 3 bases and 0 bases, in that order; junction bases with no gene match: 11. This CDR3 has 16 residues. Germline assignment: CDR1 DFQATT and CDR2 SNEGSKA (reference sequence). CDR3 sequence reads: CSARVLGGSDSYEQYF. CDR3 bases: TGCAGTGCTAGGGTCTTAGGCGGGAGTGACTCCTACGAGCAGTACTTC.

The sample holds a few counts of this clonotype. The chain uses TRBV30 and TRBJ2-7; D may be TRBD2 (8 bases). From germline, CDR1 is GTSNPN and CDR2 SVGIG (reference sequence). The length of the CDR3 is 14 residues. V lost 5 bases and J 4 bases, leaving 18 bases between the germline ends. The CDR3 DNA follows: TGTGCCTGGGATCGGGGGGGCAGGGGGTACGAGCAGTACTTC. Its translation: CAWDRGGRGYEQYF.